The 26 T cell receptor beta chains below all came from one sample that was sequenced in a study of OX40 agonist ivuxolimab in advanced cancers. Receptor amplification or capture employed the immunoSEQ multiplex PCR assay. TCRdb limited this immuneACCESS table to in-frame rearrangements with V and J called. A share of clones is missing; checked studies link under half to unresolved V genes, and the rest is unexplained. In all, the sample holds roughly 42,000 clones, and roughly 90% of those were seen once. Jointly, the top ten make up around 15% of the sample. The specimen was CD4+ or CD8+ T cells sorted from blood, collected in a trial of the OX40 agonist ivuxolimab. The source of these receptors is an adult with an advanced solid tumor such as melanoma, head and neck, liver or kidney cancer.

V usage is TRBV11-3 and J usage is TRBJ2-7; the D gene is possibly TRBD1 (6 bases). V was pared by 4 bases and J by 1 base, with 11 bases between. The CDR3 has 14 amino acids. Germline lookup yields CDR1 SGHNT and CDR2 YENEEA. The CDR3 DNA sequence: TGTGCCAGCAGCTCGTACAGGGAATCCTACGAGCAGTACTTC. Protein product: CASSSYRESYEQYF. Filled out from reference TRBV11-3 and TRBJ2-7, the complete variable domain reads EAGVVQSPRYKIIEKKQPVAFWCNPISGHNTLYWYLQNLGQGPELLIRYENEEAVDDSQLPKDRFSAERLKGVDSTLKIQPAELGDSAVYLCASSSYRESYEQYFGPGTRLTVT.

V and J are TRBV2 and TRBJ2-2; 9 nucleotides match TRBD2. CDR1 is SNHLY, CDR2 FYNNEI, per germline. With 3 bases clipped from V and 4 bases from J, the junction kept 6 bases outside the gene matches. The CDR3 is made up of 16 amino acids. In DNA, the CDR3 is TGTGCCAGCAGTGAGGGGCGGGAGGGCCTCACCGGGGAGCTGTTTTTT. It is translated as CASSEGREGLTGELFF. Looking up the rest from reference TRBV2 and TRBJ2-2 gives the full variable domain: EPEVTQTPSHQVTQMGQEVILRCVPISNHLYFYWYRQILGQKVEFLVSFYNNEISEKSEIFDDQFSVERPDGSNFTLKIRSTKLEDSAMYFCASSEGREGLTGELFFGEGSRLTVL.

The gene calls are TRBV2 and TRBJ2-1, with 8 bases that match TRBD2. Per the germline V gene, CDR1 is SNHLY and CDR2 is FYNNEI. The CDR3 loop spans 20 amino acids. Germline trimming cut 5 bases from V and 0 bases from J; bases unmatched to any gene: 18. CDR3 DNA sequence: TGTGCCAGCAGTATGGGGGGGCTAGCGGGCCATTCTAGCTCCTACAATGAGCAGTTCTTC. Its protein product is CASSMGGLAGHSSSYNEQFF.

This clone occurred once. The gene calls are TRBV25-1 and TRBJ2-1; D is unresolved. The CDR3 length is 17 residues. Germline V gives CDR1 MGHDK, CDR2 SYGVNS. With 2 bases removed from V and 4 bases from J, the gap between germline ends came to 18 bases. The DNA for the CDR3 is TGTGCCAGCAGTGAACCTACGGCTAGATTCAGATACAATGAGCAGTTCTTC. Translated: CASSEPTARFRYNEQFF.

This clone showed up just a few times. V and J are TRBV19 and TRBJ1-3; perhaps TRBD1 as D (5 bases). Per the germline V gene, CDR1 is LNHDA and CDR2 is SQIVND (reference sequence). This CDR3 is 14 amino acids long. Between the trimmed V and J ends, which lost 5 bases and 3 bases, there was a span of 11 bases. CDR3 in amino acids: CASSSWDGGNTIYF. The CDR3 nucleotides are TGTGCCAGTAGTTCCTGGGACGGTGGAAACACCATATATTTT.

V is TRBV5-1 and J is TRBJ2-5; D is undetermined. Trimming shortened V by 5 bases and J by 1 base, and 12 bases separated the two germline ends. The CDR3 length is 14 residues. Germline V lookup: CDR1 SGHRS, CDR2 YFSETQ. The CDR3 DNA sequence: TGCGCCAGCAGGGGTGGCGGACCCCAAGAGACCCAGTACTTC. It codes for CASRGGGPQETQYF.

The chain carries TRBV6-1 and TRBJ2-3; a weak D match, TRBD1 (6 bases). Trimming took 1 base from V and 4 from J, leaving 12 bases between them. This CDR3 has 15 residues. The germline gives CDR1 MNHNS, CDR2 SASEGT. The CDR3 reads CASSEVRGGPDTQYF. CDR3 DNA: TGTGCCAGCAGTGAAGTAAGAGGGGGACCAGATACGCAGTATTTT.

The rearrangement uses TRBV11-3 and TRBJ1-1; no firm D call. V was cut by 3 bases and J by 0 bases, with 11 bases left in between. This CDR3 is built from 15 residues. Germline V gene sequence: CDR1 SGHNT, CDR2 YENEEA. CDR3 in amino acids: CASSFGRTMNTEAFF. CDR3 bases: TGTGCCAGCAGCTTTGGCCGGACCATGAACACTGAAGCTTTCTTT.

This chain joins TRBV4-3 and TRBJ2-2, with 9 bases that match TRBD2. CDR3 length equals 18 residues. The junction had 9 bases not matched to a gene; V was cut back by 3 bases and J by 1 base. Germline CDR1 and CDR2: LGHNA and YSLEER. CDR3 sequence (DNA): TGCGCCAGCAGCCACATATCACAGCGGGAGGAGAACACCGGGGAGCTGTTTTTT. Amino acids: CASSHISQREENTGELFF.

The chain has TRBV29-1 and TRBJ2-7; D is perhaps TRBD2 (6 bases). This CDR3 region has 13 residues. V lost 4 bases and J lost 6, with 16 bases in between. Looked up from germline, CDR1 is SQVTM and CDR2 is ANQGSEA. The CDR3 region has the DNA TGCAGCGTTGTGGGGTCCTCTAGCGCCGAGCAGTACTTC. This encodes CSVVGSSSAEQYF.

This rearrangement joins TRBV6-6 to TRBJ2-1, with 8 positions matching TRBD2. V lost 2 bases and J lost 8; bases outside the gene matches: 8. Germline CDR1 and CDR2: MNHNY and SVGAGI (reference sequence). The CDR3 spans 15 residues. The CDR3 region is CASSYPSGGPDEQFF. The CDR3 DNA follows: TGTGCCAGCAGTTACCCCAGCGGGGGTCCAGATGAGCAGTTCTTC.

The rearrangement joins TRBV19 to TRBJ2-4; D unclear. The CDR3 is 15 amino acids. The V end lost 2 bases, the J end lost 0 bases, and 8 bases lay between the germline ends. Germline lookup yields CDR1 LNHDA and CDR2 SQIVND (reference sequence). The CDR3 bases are TGTGCCAGTAGTATATCGATATTAGCCAAAAACATTCAGTACTTC. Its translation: CASSISILAKNIQYF.

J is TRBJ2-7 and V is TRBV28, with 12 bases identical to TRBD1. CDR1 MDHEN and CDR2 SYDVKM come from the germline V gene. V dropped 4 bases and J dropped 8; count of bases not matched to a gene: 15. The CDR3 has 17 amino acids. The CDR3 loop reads CASSSGTGGSRASKQYF. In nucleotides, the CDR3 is TGTGCCAGCAGTTCTGGGACAGGGGGCTCTCGGGCGAGCAAGCAGTACTTC.

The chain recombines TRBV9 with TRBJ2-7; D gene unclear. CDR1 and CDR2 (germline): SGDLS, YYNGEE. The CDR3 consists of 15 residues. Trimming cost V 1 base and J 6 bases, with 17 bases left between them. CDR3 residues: CASSVTGVVDSEQYF. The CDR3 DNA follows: TGTGCCAGCAGCGTAACGGGTGTAGTGGATTCCGAGCAGTACTTC.

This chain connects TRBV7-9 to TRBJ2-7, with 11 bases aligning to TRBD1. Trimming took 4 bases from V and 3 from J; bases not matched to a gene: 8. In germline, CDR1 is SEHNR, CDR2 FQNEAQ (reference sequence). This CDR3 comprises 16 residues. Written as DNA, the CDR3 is TGTGCCAGCAGCTCCCCTCCGGGACAGGGGGTCTACGAGCAGTACTTC. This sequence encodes CASSSPPGQGVYEQYF.

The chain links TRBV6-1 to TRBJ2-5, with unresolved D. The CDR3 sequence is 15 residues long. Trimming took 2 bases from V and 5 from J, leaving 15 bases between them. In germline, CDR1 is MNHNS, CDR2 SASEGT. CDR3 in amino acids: CASSELNSPLETQYF. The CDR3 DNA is TGTGCCAGCAGTGAATTGAACAGTCCGCTCGAGACCCAGTACTTC.

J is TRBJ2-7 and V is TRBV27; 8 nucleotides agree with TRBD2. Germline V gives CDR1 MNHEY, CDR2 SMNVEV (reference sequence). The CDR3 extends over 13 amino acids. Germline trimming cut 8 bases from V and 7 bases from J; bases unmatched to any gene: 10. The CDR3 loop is CASAPPGGEEQYF. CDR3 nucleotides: TGTGCCAGCGCCCCTCCCGGGGGGGAAGAGCAGTACTTC.

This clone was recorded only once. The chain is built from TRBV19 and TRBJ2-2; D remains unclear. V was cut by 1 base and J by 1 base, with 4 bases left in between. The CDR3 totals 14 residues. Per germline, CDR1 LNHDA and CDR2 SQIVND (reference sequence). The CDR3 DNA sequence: TGTGCCAGTAGTATAGCCGGGAACACCGGGGAGCTGTTTTTT. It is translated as CASSIAGNTGELFF.

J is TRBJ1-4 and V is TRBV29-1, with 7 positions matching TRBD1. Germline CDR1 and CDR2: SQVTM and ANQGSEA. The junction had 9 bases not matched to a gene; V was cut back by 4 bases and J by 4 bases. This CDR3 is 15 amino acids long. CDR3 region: CSVGIRDRFNEKLFF. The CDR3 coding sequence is TGCAGCGTTGGGATCCGGGACAGATTTAATGAAAAACTGTTTTTT.

The CDR3 DNA reads TGTGCCAGCAGTTTCCAGGGCAATCAGCCCCAGCATTTT. It yields the protein CASSFQGNQPQHF. The J gene is TRBJ1-5, the V gene TRBV27; no firm D call. The germline gives CDR1 MNHEY, CDR2 SMNVEV (reference sequence). This CDR3 comprises 13 residues. V lost 3 bases and J 2 bases, leaving 5 bases between the germline ends.

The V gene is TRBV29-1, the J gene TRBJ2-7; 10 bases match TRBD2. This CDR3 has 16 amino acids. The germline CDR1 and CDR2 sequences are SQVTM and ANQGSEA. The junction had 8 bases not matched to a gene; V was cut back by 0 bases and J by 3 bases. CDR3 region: CSVEEAEAGGDYEQYF. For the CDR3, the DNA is TGCAGCGTTGAAGAGGCGGAAGCGGGAGGGGACTACGAGCAGTACTTC.

CDR3 loop: CASRPGPNYGYTF. The CDR3 nucleotides read TGTGCCAGCAGACCCGGGCCCAACTATGGCTACACCTTC. This chain uses TRBV6-5 with TRBJ1-2; unclear D gene. V gave up 6 bases and J gave up 2 bases, with 10 bases separating them. The germline gives CDR1 MNHEY, CDR2 SVGAGI. There are 13 residues in the CDR3.

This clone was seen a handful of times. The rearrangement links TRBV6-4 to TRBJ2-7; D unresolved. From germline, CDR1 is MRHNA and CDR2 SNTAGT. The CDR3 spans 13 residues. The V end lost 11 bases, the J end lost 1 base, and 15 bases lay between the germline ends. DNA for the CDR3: TGTGCCGGCCCACCCCGGTCGTCCTACGAGCAGTACTTC. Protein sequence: CAGPPRSSYEQYF.

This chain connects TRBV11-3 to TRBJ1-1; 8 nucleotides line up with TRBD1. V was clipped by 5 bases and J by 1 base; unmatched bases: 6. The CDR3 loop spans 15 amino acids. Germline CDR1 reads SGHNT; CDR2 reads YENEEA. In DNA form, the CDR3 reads TGTGCCAGCAGCGTGACAGGGGCTGGGAACACTGAAGCTTTCTTT. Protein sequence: CASSVTGAGNTEAFF.

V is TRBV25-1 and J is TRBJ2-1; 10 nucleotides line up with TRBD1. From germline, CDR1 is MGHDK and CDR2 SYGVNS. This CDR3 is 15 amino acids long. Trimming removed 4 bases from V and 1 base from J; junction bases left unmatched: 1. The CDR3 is CASSGDRGSYNEQFF. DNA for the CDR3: TGTGCCAGCAGTGGGGACAGGGGATCCTACAATGAGCAGTTCTTC.

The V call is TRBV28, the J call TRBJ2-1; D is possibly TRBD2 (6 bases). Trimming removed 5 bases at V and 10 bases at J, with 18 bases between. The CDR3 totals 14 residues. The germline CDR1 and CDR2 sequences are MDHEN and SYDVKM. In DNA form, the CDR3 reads TGTGCCAGCAGTCCCTCGACTAGACCCACGGAGCAGTTCTTC. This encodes CASSPSTRPTEQFF.